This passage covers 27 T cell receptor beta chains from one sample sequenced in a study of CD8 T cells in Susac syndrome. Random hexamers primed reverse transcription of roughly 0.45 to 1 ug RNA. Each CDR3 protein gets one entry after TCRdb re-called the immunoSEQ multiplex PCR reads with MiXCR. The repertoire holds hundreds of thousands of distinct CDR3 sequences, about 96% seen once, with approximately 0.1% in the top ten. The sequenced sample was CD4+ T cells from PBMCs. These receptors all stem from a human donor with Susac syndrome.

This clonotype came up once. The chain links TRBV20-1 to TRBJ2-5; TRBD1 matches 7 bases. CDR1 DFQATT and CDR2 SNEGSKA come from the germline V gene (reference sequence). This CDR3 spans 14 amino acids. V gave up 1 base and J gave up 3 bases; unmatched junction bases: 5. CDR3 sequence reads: CSARGGTAEETQYF. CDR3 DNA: TGCAGTGCTAGAGGAGGGACAGCTGAAGAGACCCAGTACTTC.

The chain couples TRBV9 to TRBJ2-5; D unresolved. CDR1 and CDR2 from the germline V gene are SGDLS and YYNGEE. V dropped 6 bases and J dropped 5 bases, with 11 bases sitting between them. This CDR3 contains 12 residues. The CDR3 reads CASTDHEETQYF. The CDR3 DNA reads TGTGCCAGCACGGACCACGAGGAGACCCAGTACTTC.

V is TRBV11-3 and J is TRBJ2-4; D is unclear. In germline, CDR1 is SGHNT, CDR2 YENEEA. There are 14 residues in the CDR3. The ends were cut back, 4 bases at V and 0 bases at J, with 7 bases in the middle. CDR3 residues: CASSSSRAKNIQYF. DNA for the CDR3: TGTGCCAGCAGCTCCTCAAGAGCCAAAAACATTCAGTACTTC.

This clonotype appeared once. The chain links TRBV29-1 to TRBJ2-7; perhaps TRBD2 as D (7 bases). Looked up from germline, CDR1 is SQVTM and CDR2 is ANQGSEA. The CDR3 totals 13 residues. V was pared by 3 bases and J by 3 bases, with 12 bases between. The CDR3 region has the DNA TGCAGCGTTGATGGGGGGGCAGTCTACGAGCAGTACTTC. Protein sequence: CSVDGGAVYEQYF.

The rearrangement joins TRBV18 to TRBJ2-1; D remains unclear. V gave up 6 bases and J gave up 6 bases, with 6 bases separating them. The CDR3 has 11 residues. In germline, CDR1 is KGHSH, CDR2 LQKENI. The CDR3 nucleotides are TGTGCCAGCTCCACCACCAATGAGCAGTTCTTC. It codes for CASSTTNEQFF. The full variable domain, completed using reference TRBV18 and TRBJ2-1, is NAGVMQNPRHLVRRRGQEARLRCSPMKGHSHVYWYRQLPEEGLKFMVYLQKENIIDESGMPKERFSAEFPKEGPSILRIQQVVRGDSAAYFCASSTTNEQFFGPGTRLTVL.

The CDR3 protein is CSWGELDTQYF. CDR3 nucleotide sequence: TGCAGCTGGGGGGAATTGGATACGCAGTATTTT. This chain links TRBV20-1 with TRBJ2-3; possibly TRBD2 for D (6 bases). The CDR3 is made up of 11 amino acids. Per germline, CDR1 DFQATT and CDR2 SNEGSKA (reference sequence).

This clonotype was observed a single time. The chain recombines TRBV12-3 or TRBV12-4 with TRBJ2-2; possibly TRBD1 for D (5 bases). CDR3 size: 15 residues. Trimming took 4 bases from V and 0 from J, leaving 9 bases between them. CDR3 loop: CASSSMGPNTGELFF. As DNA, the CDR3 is TGTGCCAGCAGTTCGATGGGGCCGAACACCGGGGAGCTGTTTTTT.

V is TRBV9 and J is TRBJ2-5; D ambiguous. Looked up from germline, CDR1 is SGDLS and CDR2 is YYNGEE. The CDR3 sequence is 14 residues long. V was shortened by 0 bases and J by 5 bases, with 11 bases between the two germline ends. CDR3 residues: CASSVGVFRETQYF. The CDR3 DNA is TGTGCCAGCAGCGTAGGTGTTTTTCGGGAGACCCAGTACTTC.

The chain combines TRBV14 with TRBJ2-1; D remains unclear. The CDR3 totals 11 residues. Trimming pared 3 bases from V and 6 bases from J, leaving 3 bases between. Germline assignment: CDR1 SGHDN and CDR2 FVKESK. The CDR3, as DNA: TGTGCCAGCAGCCAGGTCAATGAGCAGTTCTTC. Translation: CASSQVNEQFF.

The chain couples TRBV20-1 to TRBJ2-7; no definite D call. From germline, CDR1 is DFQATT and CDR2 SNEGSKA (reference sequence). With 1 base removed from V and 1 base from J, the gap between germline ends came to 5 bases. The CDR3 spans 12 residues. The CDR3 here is CSARVLSYEQYF. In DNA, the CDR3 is TGCAGTGCTAGAGTGCTTTCCTACGAGCAGTACTTC.

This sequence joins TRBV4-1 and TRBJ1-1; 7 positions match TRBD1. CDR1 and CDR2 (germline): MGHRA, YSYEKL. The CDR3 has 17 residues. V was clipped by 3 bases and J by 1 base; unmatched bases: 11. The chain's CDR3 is CASSHHQGGISNTEAFF. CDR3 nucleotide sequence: TGCGCCAGCAGCCACCACCAGGGGGGAATCTCGAACACTGAAGCTTTCTTT.

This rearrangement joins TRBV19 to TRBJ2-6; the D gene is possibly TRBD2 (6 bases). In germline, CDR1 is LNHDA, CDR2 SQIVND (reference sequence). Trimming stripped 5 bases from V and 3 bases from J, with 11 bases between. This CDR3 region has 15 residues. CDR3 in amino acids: CASSSSGLGANVLTF. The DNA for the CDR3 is TGTGCCAGTAGTTCCTCGGGACTTGGGGCCAACGTCCTGACTTTC.

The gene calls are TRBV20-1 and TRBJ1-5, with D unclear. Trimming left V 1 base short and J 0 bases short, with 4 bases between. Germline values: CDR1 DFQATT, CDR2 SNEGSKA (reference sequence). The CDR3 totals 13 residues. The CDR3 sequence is CSARVDSNQPQHF. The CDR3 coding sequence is TGCAGTGCTAGAGTGGATAGCAATCAGCCCCAGCATTTT.

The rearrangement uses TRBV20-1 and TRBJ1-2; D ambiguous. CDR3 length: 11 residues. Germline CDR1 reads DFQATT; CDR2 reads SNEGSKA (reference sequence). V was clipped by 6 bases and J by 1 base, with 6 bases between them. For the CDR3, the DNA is TGCAGTGCCTCAGATAACTATGGCTACACCTTC. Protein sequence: CSASDNYGYTF.

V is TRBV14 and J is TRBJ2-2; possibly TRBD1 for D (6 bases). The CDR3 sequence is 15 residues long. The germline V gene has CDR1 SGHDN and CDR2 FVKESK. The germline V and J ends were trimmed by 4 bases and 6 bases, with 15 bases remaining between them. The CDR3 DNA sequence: TGTGCCAGCAGCCCTCCTACAGGGAAGCCCGGGGAGCTGTTTTTT. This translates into CASSPPTGKPGELFF.

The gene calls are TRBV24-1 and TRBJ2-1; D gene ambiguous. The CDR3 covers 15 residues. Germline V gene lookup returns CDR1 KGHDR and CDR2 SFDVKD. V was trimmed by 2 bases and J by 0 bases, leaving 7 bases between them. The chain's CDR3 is CATSDSGYSYNEQFF. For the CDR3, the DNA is TGTGCCACCAGTGATTCGGGCTACTCCTACAATGAGCAGTTCTTC.

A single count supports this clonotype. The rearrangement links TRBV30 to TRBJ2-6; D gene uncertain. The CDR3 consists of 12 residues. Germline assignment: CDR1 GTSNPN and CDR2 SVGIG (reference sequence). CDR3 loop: CGSGAGANVLTF. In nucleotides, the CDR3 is TGTGGGTCGGGTGCTGGGGCCAACGTCCTGACTTTC. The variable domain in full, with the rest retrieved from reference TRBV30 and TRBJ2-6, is SQTIHQWPATLVQPVGSPLSLECTVEGTSNPNLYWYRQAAGRGLQLLFYSVGIGQISSEVPQNLSASRPQDRQFILSSKKLLLSDSGFYLCGSGAGANVLTFGAGSRLTVL.

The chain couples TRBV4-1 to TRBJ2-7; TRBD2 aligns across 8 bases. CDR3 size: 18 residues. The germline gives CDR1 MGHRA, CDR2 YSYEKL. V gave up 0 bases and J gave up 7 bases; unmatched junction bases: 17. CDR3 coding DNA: TGCGCCAGCAGCCAAGATCCTGCGTCTAGCGGGTACCACCTGGAGCAGTACTTC. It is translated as CASSQDPASSGYHLEQYF.

The CDR3 coding sequence is TGCGCCACCAAAAATCCCAGATACAATGAGCAGTTCTTC. Protein product: CATKNPRYNEQFF. The gene calls are TRBV4-1 and TRBJ2-1; D is uncertain. Trimming shortened V by 10 bases and J by 4 bases, and 14 bases separated the two germline ends. Looked up from germline, CDR1 is MGHRA and CDR2 is YSYEKL. The CDR3 covers 13 residues.

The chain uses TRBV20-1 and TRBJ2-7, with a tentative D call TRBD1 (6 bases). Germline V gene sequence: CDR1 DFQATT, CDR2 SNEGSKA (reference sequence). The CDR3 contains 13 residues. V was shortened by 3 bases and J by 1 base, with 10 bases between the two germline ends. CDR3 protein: CSARWTASYEQYF. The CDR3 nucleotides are TGCAGTGCTAGGTGGACAGCTTCCTACGAGCAGTACTTC.

The CDR3 bases are TGCAGCGTTGCCCCGGGACGGTACCAAGAGACCCAGTACTTC. Translation gives CSVAPGRYQETQYF. This chain joins TRBV29-1 and TRBJ2-5; either TRBD1 or TRBD2 may supply D (5 bases each). The CDR3 spans 14 residues. The V end lost 4 bases, the J end lost 0 bases, and 12 bases lay between the germline ends. Germline V gene lookup returns CDR1 SQVTM and CDR2 ANQGSEA. The variable domain in full, completed from reference TRBV29-1 and TRBJ2-5, reads SAVISQKPSRDICQRGTSLTIQCQVDSQVTMMFWYRQQPGQSLTLIATANQGSEATYESGFVIDKFPISRPNLTFSTLTVSNMSPEDSSIYLCSVAPGRYQETQYFGPGTRLLVL.

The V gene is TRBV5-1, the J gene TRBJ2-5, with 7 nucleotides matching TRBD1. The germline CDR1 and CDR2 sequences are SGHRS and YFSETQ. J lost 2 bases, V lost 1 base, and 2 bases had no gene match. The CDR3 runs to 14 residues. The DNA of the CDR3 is TGCGCCAGCAGCTTGTGGGACAGTCAAGAGACCCAGTACTTC. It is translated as CASSLWDSQETQYF.

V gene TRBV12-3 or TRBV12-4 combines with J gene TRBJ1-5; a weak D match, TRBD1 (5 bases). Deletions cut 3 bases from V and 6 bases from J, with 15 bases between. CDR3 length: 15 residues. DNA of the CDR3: TGTGCCAGCAGTTTCTTCGGCGGGGGTGTTCAGCCCCAGCATTTT. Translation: CASSFFGGGVQPQHF.

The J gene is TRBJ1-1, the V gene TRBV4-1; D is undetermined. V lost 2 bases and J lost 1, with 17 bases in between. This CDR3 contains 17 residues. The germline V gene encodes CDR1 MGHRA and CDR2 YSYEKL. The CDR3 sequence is CASSQTVLVVRNTEAFF. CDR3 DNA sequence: TGCGCCAGCAGCCAAACGGTTTTGGTAGTCCGGAACACTGAAGCTTTCTTT.

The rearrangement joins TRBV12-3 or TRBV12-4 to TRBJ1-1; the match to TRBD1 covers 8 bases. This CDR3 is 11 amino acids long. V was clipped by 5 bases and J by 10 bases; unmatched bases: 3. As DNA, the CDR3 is TGTGCCAGCAGTATCGACAGGGGAGCTTTCTTT. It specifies CASSIDRGAFF.

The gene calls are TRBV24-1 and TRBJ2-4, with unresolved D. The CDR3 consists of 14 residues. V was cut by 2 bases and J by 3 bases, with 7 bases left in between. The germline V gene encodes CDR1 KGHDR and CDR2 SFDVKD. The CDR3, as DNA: TGTGCCACCAGTGATTCACAAGGCAAAAACATTCAGTACTTC. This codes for CATSDSQGKNIQYF.

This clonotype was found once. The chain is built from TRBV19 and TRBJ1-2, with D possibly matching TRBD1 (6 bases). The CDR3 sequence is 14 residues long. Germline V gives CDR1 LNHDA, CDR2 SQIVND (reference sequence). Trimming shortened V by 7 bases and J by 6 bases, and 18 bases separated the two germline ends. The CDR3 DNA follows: TGTGCCAGTACCACAGACAGGTGGGGAAATGGCTACACCTTC. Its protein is CASTTDRWGNGYTF.